This section outlines one T cell receptor beta chain sequence together with its context. What it binds is not known. This entry belongs to a study of cytomegalovirus exposure and HLA in healthy donors. Overall study results and limits: In vitro, three CMV-associated chains proved specific for CMV antigens. Earlier findings revealed that most TCR beta V segments proved productive either about 90% or about 30% of the time. The classifier reportedly diagnosed cytomegalovirus status with high specificity and sensitivity.

The junction had 15 bases not matched to a gene; V was cut back by 7 bases and J by 5 bases. Per the germline V gene, CDR1 is MNHEY and CDR2 is SMNVEV (reference sequence). This CDR3 comprises 16 residues. In the PCR, 60 Vbeta and 13 Jbeta primers were used. Here immunoSEQ multiplex PCR was the method, and the copy in TCRdb shows in-frame clones only, minus some. This table has over 150,000 clones, less than 85% appearing once. Each donor's status was that of a healthy bone marrow donor. The chain is built from TRBV27 and TRBJ1-1, with 8 nucleotides matching TRBD1. The TCR comes from a boy younger than 10 in good health and CMV-seronegative. Sequencing was performed on PBMCs. The CDR3 sequence: CASIELGTGVMTEAFF. The CDR3, as DNA: TGTGCCAGCATCGAGCTGGGGACAGGAGTAATGACTGAAGCTTTCTTT.